This TCR beta chain was profiled in a study of CD8 T cells in ankylosing spondylitis. This clonotype was found many times. Using its own MiXCR run on the 5' RACE reads, TCRdb lists one record per CDR3 protein. The repertoire holds under 300,000 distinct CDR3 sequences, with 10% as singletons. The CDR3 length is 13 residues. V lost 5 bases to trimming and J lost 5 bases; unmatched junction nucleotides: 6. The germline V gene encodes CDR1 DFQATT and CDR2 SNEGSKA (reference sequence). V gene TRBV20-1 combines with J gene TRBJ1-2; 9 bases are a match to TRBD1. Sequenced: blood, either unsorted or a sorted T cell fraction (not recorded which). This clonotype was sampled from a male donor with ankylosing spondylitis or in good health (not recorded which). The CDR3 nucleotides are TGCAGTGCTTTACAGGGGGCGTTTTATGGCTACACCTTC. Encoded protein: CSALQGAFYGYTF.